What follows are 27 T cell receptor beta chains derived from one specimen sequenced in a study of blood T cell repertoires in COVID-19. Using immunoSEQ multiplex PCR, the repertoire was profiled, and TCRdb retains in-frame clones only, with some absent. This sample has 80,000 to 100,000 clones; roughly 75% occur once, and the top ten carry nearly 9%. Sequenced sample: peripheral blood. These TCRs come from a man aged 50-60 years who had recovered from COVID-19.

The table lists this clone with a few counts. The chain has TRBV18 and TRBJ1-1, with 9 nucleotides matching TRBD1. The CDR3 covers 14 residues. In germline, CDR1 is KGHSH, CDR2 LQKENI. J was trimmed by 3 bases and V by 1 base; bases with no gene match: 0. The CDR3 sequence is CASSPRDRDTEAFF. DNA for the CDR3: TGTGCCAGCTCACCACGGGACAGGGACACTGAAGCTTTCTTT.

V gene TRBV19 combines with J gene TRBJ2-2, with a tentative D call TRBD2 (6 bases). V gave up 9 bases and J gave up 7 bases, with 15 bases separating them. Looked up from germline, CDR1 is LNHDA and CDR2 is SQIVND (reference sequence). The CDR3 extends over 13 amino acids. The CDR3 bases are TGTGCCAGCCGGGACTCTACGATCGGGGAGCTGTTTTTT. It codes for CASRDSTIGELFF.

The rearrangement links TRBV2 to TRBJ2-3, with 11 positions matching TRBD2. The J segment lost 1 base and the V segment lost 5 bases, leaving 5 bases of the junction unmatched. CDR1 and CDR2 from the germline V gene are SNHLY and FYNNEI. The CDR3 contains 16 residues. CDR3 in DNA: TGTGCCAGCAGTCCTGGGACTAGCGGCCGCACAGATACGCAGTATTTT. It is translated as CASSPGTSGRTDTQYF.

The genes are TRBV7-8 and TRBJ2-3, with 10 bases matching TRBD2. This CDR3 has 16 amino acids. CDR1 is SGHVS and CDR2 is FQNEAQ in the germline V gene. The V segment lost 4 bases and the J segment 6 bases; nucleotides outside the gene matches: 10. The CDR3 bases are TGTGCCAGCAGCTGGATCAGCGGGAGGGCCGGCGATACGCAGTATTTT. Protein: CASSWISGRAGDTQYF.

CDR3 in amino acids: CASSTGTSGYSYEQYF. The DNA of the CDR3 is TGTGCCAGCAGCACCGGGACTAGCGGATACTCCTACGAGCAGTACTTC. V usage is TRBV28 and J usage is TRBJ2-7, with 11 bases aligning to TRBD2. CDR3 size: 16 residues. Germline loops: CDR1 MDHEN, CDR2 SYDVKM. The ends lost 6 bases at V and 0 bases at J; junction bases unmatched: 7.

This chain joins TRBV21-1 and TRBJ1-2; the D call TRBD1 from the table was never checked on the DNA. TRBV21-1 is deemed a pseudogene. This CDR3 has 15 residues. DNA for the CDR3: TGTGCCAGCAGCAAAGACAGGGGGCATGGCTATGGCTACACCTTC. As protein: CASSKDRGHGYGYTF.

This clone was observed a single time. The chain has TRBV30 and TRBJ1-2; maybe TRBD1 (5 bases). Germline CDR1 and CDR2: GTSNPN and SVGIG (reference sequence). CDR3 length equals 15 residues. V was pared by 2 bases and J by 3 bases, with 16 bases between. The CDR3 region is CAWSLPTVQYYGYTF. CDR3 in DNA: TGTGCCTGGAGTCTTCCGACAGTCCAATACTATGGCTACACCTTC.

This clone has a handful of counts. The J gene is TRBJ1-3, the V gene TRBV7-9; D not resolved. CDR1 is SEHNR and CDR2 is FQNEAQ in the germline V gene (reference sequence). The CDR3 extends over 15 amino acids. Trimming removed 6 bases from V and 1 base from J, with 13 bases in between. CDR3 coding DNA: TGTGCCAGCAGGCAAAAACACGGGTCTGGAAACACCATATATTTT. It translates to CASRQKHGSGNTIYF.

This chain links TRBV5-4 with TRBJ1-2; possible D gene TRBD1, 6 bases. V lost 4 bases to trimming and J lost 4 bases, with 11 bases between them. The CDR3 has 13 amino acids. Per the germline V gene, CDR1 is SGHNT and CDR2 is YYREEE (reference sequence). Here the CDR3 reads CASSQGQVYGYTF. The CDR3 region has the DNA TGTGCCAGCAGCCAGGGGCAAGTCTATGGCTACACCTTC.

This sequence joins TRBV7-8 and TRBJ2-3, with 9 bases fitting TRBD2. Germline V gene lookup returns CDR1 SGHVS and CDR2 FQNEAQ. The CDR3 loop spans 15 amino acids. V lost 1 base to trimming and J lost 8 bases; unmatched junction nucleotides: 7. CDR3 DNA: TGTGCCAGCAGCTTAGGTGCTAGCGGGGTACTTACGCAGTATTTT. Amino acid sequence: CASSLGASGVLTQYF.

This clone came up a few times. This sequence joins TRBV24-1 and TRBJ2-7, with D tentatively TRBD1 (5 bases). Germline lookup yields CDR1 KGHDR and CDR2 SFDVKD. V dropped 6 bases and J dropped 3 bases, with 14 bases sitting between them. This CDR3 is built from 14 residues. CDR3 nucleotides: TGTGCCACCAGTCACTGGACATTCGGCTACGAGCAGTACTTC. Translated, it gives CATSHWTFGYEQYF.

The chain carries TRBV4-2 and TRBJ2-5, with 10 bases that match TRBD2. The CDR3 has 17 amino acids. Losses at the gene ends were 1 base for V and 5 bases for J; bases not matched to a gene: 10. Germline CDR1 reads LGHNA; CDR2 reads YNFKEQ. The CDR3 sequence is CASSQAISGGAGETQYF. The CDR3 nucleotides read TGTGCCAGCAGCCAAGCGATCAGCGGGGGGGCCGGGGAGACCCAGTACTTC.

This rearrangement joins TRBV30 to TRBJ2-2; TRBD1 matches at 10 bases. The J segment lost 5 bases and the V segment lost 8 bases, leaving 5 bases of the junction unmatched. CDR1 and CDR2 from the germline V gene are GTSNPN and SVGIG (reference sequence). The CDR3 is 13 amino acids. In DNA, the CDR3 is TGTGCCGGGGGACAGGGGTTTACCGGGGAGCTGTTTTTT. Protein sequence: CAGGQGFTGELFF.

This clone occurred a few times. The V gene is TRBV6-6, the J gene TRBJ1-5; the match to TRBD1 covers 8 bases. V shed 5 bases and J 3 bases; nucleotides not matched to a gene: 6. This CDR3 is 15 amino acids long. Germline V gene lookup returns CDR1 MNHNY and CDR2 SVGAGI (reference sequence). CDR3 in DNA: TGTGCCAGCAGTCAGCGGACAGGGCTCAATCAGCCCCAGCATTTT. It codes for CASSQRTGLNQPQHF.

A word on this clone: Relative to the germline gene, one junction end is altered; a read error may explain this. V gene TRBV6-1 combines with J gene TRBJ2-7; the match to TRBD2 covers 9 bases. Germline V lookup: CDR1 MNHNS, CDR2 SASEGT. The CDR3 length is 11 residues. CDR3 amino acids: CASSEGLAGNF. Here the CDR3 DNA reads TGTGCCAGCAGTGAAGGGCTAGCGGGGAACTTC.

The genes are TRBV6-2 or TRBV6-3 and TRBJ2-2, with 14 bases fitting TRBD2. Germline loops: CDR1 MNHEY, CDR2 SVGEGT. With 5 bases clipped from V and 8 bases from J, the junction kept 4 bases outside the gene matches. This CDR3 comprises 15 residues. In DNA form, the CDR3 reads TGTGCCAGCAGTGGGACTAGCGGGAGAACGGGGGAGCTGTTTTTT. It codes for CASSGTSGRTGELFF.

The chain has TRBV5-4 and TRBJ2-7, with TRBD2 matching over 9 bases. CDR1 and CDR2 (germline): SGHNT, YYREEE (reference sequence). V shed 5 bases and J 7 bases; nucleotides not matched to a gene: 7. There are 13 residues in the CDR3. CDR3 nucleotide sequence: TGTGCCAGCAGTTTGAAGCTAGCGGGGGAGCAGTACTTC. Its protein is CASSLKLAGEQYF.

V gene TRBV15 combines with J gene TRBJ1-2; TRBD1 matches 7 bases. In germline, CDR1 is LNHNV, CDR2 YYDKDF (reference sequence). The V segment lost 5 bases and the J segment 3 bases; nucleotides outside the gene matches: 3. The CDR3 runs to 13 residues. Written as DNA, the CDR3 is TGTGCCACCAGCTACGGGACAGACTATGGCTACACCTTC. The encoded protein is CATSYGTDYGYTF.

The chain combines TRBV5-1 with TRBJ1-4; D ambiguous. CDR1 and CDR2 from the germline V gene are SGHRS and YFSETQ. The CDR3 spans 18 residues. The V end was cut by 0 bases, the J end by 0 bases, with 15 bases between. CDR3 sequence (DNA): TGCGCCAGCAGCTTGGCCCGGGGAGGCCTTGCAACTAATGAAAAACTGTTTTTT. Translation gives CASSLARGGLATNEKLFF.

The V gene is TRBV7-8, the J gene TRBJ2-7; D remains ambiguous. The CDR3 covers 12 residues. The germline CDR1 and CDR2 sequences are SGHVS and FQNEAQ. The ends were cut back, 3 bases at V and 0 bases at J, with 3 bases in the middle. CDR3: CASSLSSYEQYF. CDR3 nucleotides: TGTGCCAGCAGCTTGAGCTCCTACGAGCAGTACTTC.

This chain uses TRBV19 with TRBJ1-2; D gene unclear. CDR1 LNHDA and CDR2 SQIVND come from the germline V gene (reference sequence). The V end lost 1 base, the J end lost 8 bases, and 14 bases lay between the germline ends. This CDR3 has 14 residues. The CDR3 spells CASSIVEGRRGYTF. The DNA for the CDR3 is TGTGCCAGTAGTATAGTGGAGGGCCGCCGAGGCTACACCTTC.

The CDR3 is CATTLGQPKGDKNIQYF. The CDR3 DNA is TGTGCCACCACTCTCGGCCAACCTAAGGGAGACAAAAACATTCAGTACTTC. The chain carries TRBV10-3 and TRBJ2-4, with a possible D match to TRBD2 (5 bases). The V end was cut by 10 bases, the J end by 3 bases, with 25 bases between. Germline V lookup: CDR1 ENHRY, CDR2 SYGVKD. The CDR3 has 17 amino acids.

The chain combines TRBV27 with TRBJ2-7; 10 nucleotides align to TRBD1. CDR1 is MNHEY and CDR2 is SMNVEV in the germline V gene (reference sequence). J was trimmed by 2 bases and V by 2 bases; bases with no gene match: 3. This CDR3 region has 15 residues. The CDR3 loop reads CASSLGGQGTYEQYF. CDR3 DNA: TGTGCCAGCAGTTTAGGGGGACAGGGGACCTACGAGCAGTACTTC.

This rearrangement joins TRBV27 to TRBJ2-6, with 8 bases aligning to TRBD1. The CDR3 is 14 amino acids. Germline V gene data show CDR1 as MNHEY and CDR2 as SMNVEV (reference sequence). V was clipped by 6 bases and J by 12 bases; unmatched bases: 10. The CDR3 DNA follows: TGTGCCAGCAGCTGGACAGGGACGGGGATCGTCCTGACTTTC. This sequence encodes CASSWTGTGIVLTF.

In its sample, this clone was seen many times. The chain is built from TRBV12-3 or TRBV12-4 and TRBJ1-2; no clear D. The V gene lost 7 bases and the J gene lost 7 bases, with 13 bases spanning the gap. The CDR3 extends over 12 amino acids. The CDR3 region is CASTQDSLGYTF. CDR3 DNA sequence: TGTGCCAGCACCCAGGACTCACTTGGCTACACCTTC.

The J gene is TRBJ1-6, the V gene TRBV11-1, with 7 bases fitting TRBD1. The CDR3 sequence is 14 residues long. Germline V lookup: CDR1 SGHAT, CDR2 FQDESV (reference sequence). The V gene end was trimmed by 5 bases and the J gene end by 7 bases; junction bases not matched to a gene: 5. This chain's CDR3 is CASSRGTANSPLHF. The CDR3, as DNA: TGTGCCAGCAGCCGGGGGACAGCAAATTCACCCCTCCACTTT. Full variable domain (remainder filled in from reference TRBV11-1 and TRBJ1-6): EAEVAQSPRYKITEKSQAVAFWCDPISGHATLYWYRQILGQGPELLVQFQDESVVDDSQLPKDRFSAERLKGVDSTLKIQPAELGDSAMYLCASSRGTANSPLHFGNGTRLTVT.

This clone was counted only a few times. This chain uses TRBV9 with TRBJ2-1; a weak D match, TRBD1 (6 bases). Trimming removed 1 base from V and 5 bases from J, with 10 bases in between. Germline CDR1 reads SGDLS; CDR2 reads YYNGEE. The CDR3 totals 14 residues. This chain's CDR3 is CASSVQDSHNEQFF. Here the CDR3 DNA reads TGTGCCAGCAGCGTACAGGACAGCCACAATGAGCAGTTCTTC.